Sequencing of this TCR beta chain was carried out in a study of beta chain features in type 1 diabetes. Expressed TCRB transcripts were sequenced after all isolated RNA was converted to cDNA. TCRdb's table, derived via immunoSEQ multiplex PCR, lists solely in-frame clones and lacks some. The sample includes about 220,000 clones, approximately 10% of them seen just once. This clone was counted ten times or more. The CDR3 is 15 amino acids. Looked up from germline, CDR1 is SGHTA and CDR2 is FQGNSA. The junction had 4 bases not matched to a gene; V was cut back by 5 bases and J by 1 base. The chain joins TRBV7-2 to TRBJ1-5; 8 nucleotides align to TRBD1. The sequence was obtained from a man in his late teens or twenties in good health. The sample comprised central memory CD4+ T cells from blood. The CDR3 loop reads CASSPGGSSNQPQHF. DNA for the CDR3: TGTGCCAGCAGCCCAGGGGGCTCGAGCAATCAGCCCCAGCATTTT.